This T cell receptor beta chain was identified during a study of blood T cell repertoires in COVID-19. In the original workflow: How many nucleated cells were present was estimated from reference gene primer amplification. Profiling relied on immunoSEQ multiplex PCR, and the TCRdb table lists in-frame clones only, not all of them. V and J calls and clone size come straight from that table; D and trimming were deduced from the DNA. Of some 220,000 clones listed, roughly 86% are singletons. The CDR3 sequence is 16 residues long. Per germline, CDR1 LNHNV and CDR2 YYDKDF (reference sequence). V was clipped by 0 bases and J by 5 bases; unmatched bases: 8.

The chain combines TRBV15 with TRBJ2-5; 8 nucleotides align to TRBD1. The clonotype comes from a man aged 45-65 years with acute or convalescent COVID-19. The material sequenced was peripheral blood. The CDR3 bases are TGTGCCACCAGCAGAGATTGGACAGGGATGAAGGAGACCCAGTACTTC. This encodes CATSRDWTGMKETQYF.